These 2 T cell receptor beta chains share one sample of origin, sequenced in a study of early T cells in non-severe SARS-CoV-2 infection. Via MiXCR, TCRdb re-called the 5' RACE reads, giving one row per CDR3 protein. The sample comprises tens of thousands of distinct CDR3 sequences, roughly 6% of which are singletons, and 4.4% rests with the top ten. This sample comprised whole blood, obtained at baseline. The receptors derive from an adult who was a healthcare worker with PCR-confirmed SARS-CoV-2 infection or an uninfected control (not recorded which).

This clonotype showed up many times. V usage is TRBV6-5 and J usage is TRBJ2-5, with 7 positions matching TRBD1. The V gene end was trimmed by 5 bases and the J gene end by 8 bases; junction bases not matched to a gene: 11. This CDR3 spans 14 amino acids. Germline loops: CDR1 MNHEY, CDR2 SVGAGI. For the CDR3, the DNA is TGTGCCAGCAGTCCACGACAGGGAGTACCCACCCAGTACTTC. It codes for CASSPRQGVPTQYF.

The chain combines TRBV27 with TRBJ2-1; 10 positions agree with TRBD2. Germline V gene data show CDR1 as MNHEY and CDR2 as SMNVEV (reference sequence). CDR3 size: 15 residues. J was trimmed by 7 bases and V by 3 bases; bases with no gene match: 6. The CDR3 is CASSLASGSRNEQFF. In DNA, the CDR3 is TGTGCCAGCAGTTTGGCTAGCGGGAGCCGGAATGAGCAGTTCTTC.